The source of this T cell receptor (beta chain) is a study of PD-1 blockade in mismatch repair-deficient tumors. Study as a whole: Patients had over 10 mismatch repair-deficient cancer types, all previously treated and progressing.

The table came from immunoSEQ multiplex PCR; TCRdb's copy has only in-frame clones and leaves some out. This sample has some 84,000 clones, with over 75% found just once. This clone is classed as medium-sized. The V and J ends lost 5 bases and 7 bases respectively, with 17 bases between them. The CDR3 is made up of 15 amino acids. Per the germline V gene, CDR1 is LNHDA and CDR2 is SQIVND (reference sequence). Sample: peripheral blood, taken 12 weeks after starting pembrolizumab. The chain recombines TRBV19 with TRBJ1-4; D not certain. The receptor was isolated from an adult with mismatch repair-deficient cancer. CDR3 nucleotide sequence: TGTGCCAGTAGTCCTCGGAGGAGGTTTGGTGAAAAACTGTTTTTT. It specifies CASSPRRRFGEKLFF.